What follows describes a single T cell receptor (beta chain). As processed by the authors: For nucleated cells, counts were estimated from reference gene primer amplification. The table came from immunoSEQ multiplex PCR; TCRdb's copy has only in-frame clones and leaves some out. The V and J calls and clone size are taken from that table; D and trimming were inferred from the DNA. Of 150,000 to 190,000 clones listed, less than 90% are singletons. The data stem from a study of blood T cell repertoires in COVID-19. Study background: The origin of the acute and convalescent COVID-19 samples was the United States, Italy and Spain. T cells, B-cell-depleted T cells, or PBMCs supplied cDNA or gDNA.

V shed 6 bases and J 2 bases; nucleotides not matched to a gene: 10. The germline gives CDR1 ENHRY, CDR2 SYGVKD. The CDR3 sequence is 17 residues long. This receptor was identified in a woman aged 70-85 years with acute or convalescent COVID-19. The chain recombines TRBV10-3 with TRBJ1-5; 10 bases agree with TRBD1. Sequencing was carried out using peripheral blood. The CDR3: CAISPDRGHIGNQPQHF. The CDR3 nucleotides read TGTGCCATCAGCCCTGACAGGGGGCACATTGGCAATCAGCCCCAGCATTTT.